One and the same sample provided the 15 T cell receptor beta chains below, sequenced in a study of synovial regulatory T cells in juvenile arthritis. Sequencing was performed with immunoSEQ multiplex PCR; in TCRdb, only in-frame clones are kept and a portion is missing. The sample includes 9,000 to 10,000 clones. The source material was Treg cells from blood. Subset described: remaining (HLA-DR-negative) circulating blood Treg cells. The receptors were sampled from a donor aged 2 to 35 with juvenile idiopathic arthritis.

The V gene is TRBV6-1, the J gene TRBJ2-7; TCRdb outputs TRBD1, but without DNA this stays unchecked. Germline CDR1 MNHNS, CDR2 SASEGT. There are 16 residues in the CDR3. The coding DNA is unavailable. The CDR3 here is CASSEGGGQGAYEQYF.

CDR3 sequence: CASRPVGQSSYEQYF. The chain combines TRBV6-1 with TRBJ2-7; as DNA is missing, the TRBD1 call by TCRdb cannot be tested. Germline lookup yields CDR1 MNHNS and CDR2 SASEGT. The CDR3 sequence is 15 residues long. DNA was not recorded.

This sequence joins TRBV5-6 and TRBJ1-2; TCRdb's D call of TRBD1 is untestable without DNA. This CDR3 region has 17 residues. The DNA is unrecorded. From germline, CDR1 is SGHDT and CDR2 YYEEEE. CDR3: CASSPDRGSPWGYGYTF.

This chain joins TRBV10-3 and TRBJ2-1. Germline assignment: CDR1 ENHRY and CDR2 SYGVKD. The CDR3 runs to 15 residues. No DNA was logged. The CDR3 loop is CAISEHDGSYNEQFF.

This chain connects TRBV6-1 to TRBJ2-1; TCRdb's D gene call, TRBD2, goes unchecked for lack of DNA. CDR1 is MNHNS and CDR2 is SASEGT in the germline V gene. CDR3 length equals 8 residues. There is no recorded DNA. CDR3 amino acids: CASQRWIF.

The chain combines TRBV7-2 with TRBJ2-5; TCRdb gives TRBD2 as the D gene, but with no DNA this cannot be confirmed. CDR1 is SGHTA, CDR2 FQGNSA, per germline. The length of the CDR3 is 16 residues. No DNA sequence is on record. The CDR3 is CASSRGLAGGRETQYF. Variable domain in full (rest from reference TRBV7-2 and TRBJ2-5): GAGVSQSPSNKVTEKGKDVELRCDPISGHTALYWYRQSLGQGLEFLIYFQGNSAPDKSGLPSDRFSAERTGGSVSTLTIQRTQQEDSAVYLCASSRGLAGGRETQYFGPGTRLLVL.

This chain links TRBV6-1 with TRBJ2-1; lacking DNA, the TRBD2 call made by TCRdb goes unchecked. Germline assignment: CDR1 MNHNS and CDR2 SASEGT. This CDR3 comprises 21 residues. No coding sequence is recorded. CDR3 in amino acids: CASSEALSGLAGPPGTHEQFF.

A remark on this clone: The CDR3 does not end in the conserved phenylalanine or tryptophan, so this is likely a read error. The chain recombines TRBV5-6 with TRBJ1-2; the D gene TCRdb calls, TRBD1, cannot be checked with no DNA. The CDR3 has 13 residues. No DNA is given. Germline CDR1 reads SGHDT; CDR2 reads YYEEEE. The CDR3 region is CASSFPRGLGYTV.

The V call is TRBV7-2, the J call TRBJ2-3; absent DNA, TCRdb's TRBD1 call cannot be checked. The germline CDR1 and CDR2 sequences are SGHTA and FQGNSA. CDR3 size: 13 residues. Only the protein sequence is given. This CDR3 reads CASSSYRADTQYF.

This sequence joins TRBV5-1 and TRBJ2-2; TCRdb reports TRBD1, a call that lacks DNA to check it against. This CDR3 comprises 15 residues. The coding DNA is unavailable. The V gene's germline CDR1 is SGHRS and CDR2 YFSETQ. CDR3 in amino acids: CASSFDTSNTGELFF. Together with reference TRBV5-1 and TRBJ2-2, the CDR3 gives the full variable domain: KAGVTQTPRYLIKTRGQQVTLSCSPISGHRSVSWYQQTPGQGLQFLFEYFSETQRNKGNFPGRFSGRQFSNSRSEMNVSTLELGDSALYLCASSFDTSNTGELFFGEGSRLTVL.

The gene calls are TRBV6-1 and TRBJ2-7; TCRdb proposes TRBD2, but this gene call is untestable without DNA. This CDR3 comprises 13 residues. The protein alone is recorded here. Germline values: CDR1 MNHNS, CDR2 SASEGT. The CDR3 is CATGNRRAYEQYF.

CDR3 sequence reads: CASSPHGYNSPLHF. The J gene is TRBJ1-6, the V gene TRBV5-1. From germline, CDR1 is SGHRS and CDR2 YFSETQ. This CDR3 is built from 14 residues. The entry carries no DNA sequence.

This rearrangement joins TRBV18 to TRBJ2-5; TCRdb's assignment of TRBD1 cannot be checked, as there is no DNA. This CDR3 region has 16 residues. No DNA sequence was recorded. Germline values: CDR1 KGHSH, CDR2 LQKENI. This chain's CDR3 is CASSPPRGRRQETQYF.

The rearrangement links TRBV25-1 to TRBJ1-5. The CDR3 is 14 amino acids. No nucleotide data were recorded. Germline assignment: CDR1 MGHDK and CDR2 SYGVNS. CDR3 region: CASSLIGSNQPQHF.

The V gene is TRBV11-3, the J gene TRBJ2-6; TCRdb lists TRBD1, though no DNA is available to test this call. The CDR3 length is 18 residues. Only the protein is available. Looked up from germline, CDR1 is SGHNT and CDR2 is YENEEA. The chain's CDR3 is CANIARWQGPSGANVLTF.